The 28 T cell receptor beta chains presented below share a single source sample, sequenced in a study of blood T cells in healthy people across ages. It was with a sample-barcoded 5' primer and a J-beta primer mix that a second PCR of about 6 to 12 cycles was run. TCRdb ran MiXCR on the 5' RACE reads and lists one entry per CDR3 protein. The table has under 850,000 distinct CDR3 sequences, under 40% seen once; the top ten hold 10% to 15%. The sequencing input was blood. The receptors were gathered from a man aged 18-30 years in good health.

This rearrangement joins TRBV30 to TRBJ1-6, with 8 bases that match TRBD1. Germline CDR1 and CDR2: GTSNPN and SVGIG (reference sequence). This CDR3 contains 15 residues. V was clipped by 4 bases and J by 2 bases; unmatched bases: 4. This CDR3 reads CAWNRGFAYNSPLHF. The CDR3 nucleotides are TGTGCCTGGAACAGGGGGTTCGCCTATAATTCACCCCTCCACTTT.

The rearrangement links TRBV29-1 to TRBJ1-5; no clear D gene. Per the germline V gene, CDR1 is SQVTM and CDR2 is ANQGSEA. The V and J ends lost 6 bases and 2 bases respectively, with 11 bases between them. The CDR3 length is 13 residues. CDR3 DNA sequence: TGCAGCGTCGGGGAGGACGGCAATCAGCCCCAGCATTTT. It translates to CSVGEDGNQPQHF. The complete variable domain, with remaining parts taken from reference TRBV29-1 and TRBJ1-5, reads SAVISQKPSRDICQRGTSLTIQCQVDSQVTMMFWYRQQPGQSLTLIATANQGSEATYESGFVIDKFPISRPNLTFSTLTVSNMSPEDSSIYLCSVGEDGNQPQHFGDGTRLSIL.

J is TRBJ1-1 and V is TRBV5-1; maybe TRBD1 (5 bases). This CDR3 has 14 residues. CDR1 and CDR2 (germline): SGHRS, YFSETQ. Between the trimmed V and J ends, which lost 4 bases and 5 bases, there was a span of 15 bases. CDR3 in DNA: TGCGCCAGCAGCACGGCCGGGGGACCGACTGAAGCTTTCTTT. Its translation is CASSTAGGPTEAFF.

The rearrangement uses TRBV6-5 and TRBJ2-1, with D perhaps matching TRBD1 (5 bases). The DNA end is a closer match to TRBJ2-7, so the J assignment may be wrong. The CDR3 has 15 residues. In germline, CDR1 is MNHEY, CDR2 SVGAGI. CDR3 residues: CASSLYKGFYNEQYF. In nucleotides, the CDR3 is TGTGCCAGCAGTTTATACAAGGGGTTTTACAATGAGCAGTACTTC.

There are a few counts of this clonotype. The V gene is TRBV10-3, the J gene TRBJ1-6; D is perhaps TRBD1 (6 bases). Trimming removed 10 bases at V and 5 bases at J, with 9 bases between. Germline loops: CDR1 ENHRY, CDR2 SYGVKD. The CDR3 totals 12 residues. CDR3 bases: TGTGCCACAACAGGGAATAATTCACCCCTCCACTTT. It encodes CATTGNNSPLHF.

CDR3: CAISERGYNSPLHF. CDR3 coding DNA: TGTGCCATCAGTGAGAGGGGGTATAATTCACCCCTCCACTTT. The rearrangement links TRBV10-3 to TRBJ1-6; D might be TRBD1 (6 bases). The CDR3 extends over 14 amino acids. In germline, CDR1 is ENHRY, CDR2 SYGVKD. Trimming stripped 2 bases from V and 4 bases from J, with 6 bases between.

The chain recombines TRBV5-5 with TRBJ2-1, with D uncertain. CDR3 length equals 11 residues. Germline V gene sequence: CDR1 SGHKS, CDR2 YYEKEE (reference sequence). The germline V and J ends were trimmed by 5 bases and 9 bases, with 9 bases remaining between them. DNA for the CDR3: TGTGCCAGCAGGGACGTAACTGAGCAGTTCTTC. The encoded protein is CASRDVTEQFF. The entire variable domain, with the rest obtained from reference TRBV5-5 and TRBJ2-1, is as follows: DAGVTQSPTHLIKTRGQQVTLRCSPISGHKSVSWYQQVLGQGPQFIFQYYEKEERGRGNFPDRFSARQFPNYSSELNVNALLLGDSALYLCASRDVTEQFFGPGTRLTVL.

This clonotype has just one count. It may be a read error: a sequence one base away is much more abundant. J is TRBJ2-1 and V is TRBV5-1, with D unresolved. Germline CDR1 SGHRS, CDR2 YFSETQ. V was cut by 7 bases and J by 2 bases, with 13 bases left in between. The CDR3 has 14 amino acids. The CDR3 DNA sequence: TGCGCCAGCGGCCTCCGGAACCCCTACAATGAGCAGTTCTTC. Translating gives CASGLRNPYNEQFF.

This clonotype has a handful of counts. The CDR3 sequence: CSARSRTSGASNEQYF. The CDR3 nucleotides are TGCAGTGCTAGAAGCAGGACTAGCGGGGCCTCCAATGAGCAGTACTTC. The V call is TRBV20-1, the J call TRBJ2-1; 12 positions match TRBD2. The assigned J gene may be wrong: the sequence end matches TRBJ2-7 better. The CDR3 consists of 16 residues. Germline CDR1 reads DFQATT; CDR2 reads SNEGSKA (reference sequence).

The chain recombines TRBV12-3 or TRBV12-4 with TRBJ1-2; D ambiguous. The CDR3 length is 12 residues. Trimming took 3 bases from V and 8 from J, leaving 10 bases between them. The CDR3 sequence: CASSFPSGGYTF. The CDR3 nucleotides read TGTGCCAGCAGTTTCCCTTCGGGAGGCTACACCTTC.

Here the CDR3 reads CASSKTAGADSEAFF. CDR3 coding DNA: TGCGCCAGCTCGAAGACAGCGGGGGCGGATTCTGAAGCTTTCTTT. The chain carries TRBV5-1 and TRBJ1-1; possibly TRBD1 for D (6 bases). This CDR3 has 15 residues. With 7 bases removed from V and 6 bases from J, the gap between germline ends came to 22 bases. Per germline, CDR1 SGHRS and CDR2 YFSETQ.

The chain recombines TRBV25-1 with TRBJ2-5, with D possibly matching TRBD1 (6 bases). V shed 4 bases and J shed 11 bases, with 11 bases lying between them. CDR3 length: 11 residues. Per the germline V gene, CDR1 is MGHDK and CDR2 is SYGVNS. The CDR3 region has the DNA TGTGCCAGCAGTGTACAGGGCGGGCAGTACTTC. This sequence encodes CASSVQGGQYF.

This clonotype was recorded at least ten times. V gene TRBV12-3 or TRBV12-4 combines with J gene TRBJ1-1; D is undetermined. Trimming pared 5 bases from V and 1 base from J, leaving 8 bases between. The CDR3 consists of 13 residues. The DNA of the CDR3 is TGTGCCAGCAGTCCACCAGGGAACACTGAAGCTTTCTTT. This gives the protein CASSPPGNTEAFF.

This clonotype has a count of ten or more. The chain has TRBV18 and TRBJ2-3, with no clear D. The CDR3 loop spans 16 amino acids. The germline V gene has CDR1 KGHSH and CDR2 LQKENI. The germline V and J ends were trimmed by 3 bases and 2 bases, with 15 bases remaining between them. The CDR3 is CASSPRKGQATDTQYF. As DNA, the CDR3 is TGTGCCAGCTCACCCCGGAAGGGCCAAGCCACAGATACGCAGTATTTT.

This clonotype was detected ten times or more. The chain carries TRBV6-5 and TRBJ2-5; the D gene is possibly TRBD1 (6 bases). V lost 6 bases and J lost 1, with 12 bases in between. Germline loops: CDR1 MNHEY, CDR2 SVGAGI. The CDR3 runs to 14 residues. CDR3 DNA: TGTGCCAGCAGCCGCGGACAGTTCCAAGAGACCCAGTACTTC. The encoded protein is CASSRGQFQETQYF.

This clonotype was seen once. The germline gene is not matched at one end of the junction; a read error may be the cause. The chain is built from TRBV7-9 and TRBJ2-2; 7 nucleotides agree with TRBD2. The CDR3 has 16 amino acids. The germline gives CDR1 SEHNR, CDR2 FQNEAQ (reference sequence). The CDR3 DNA sequence: TGTGCCAGCAGCTTAAGAAAGGCGGGAGTCGGAAATGAGCAGTTTTTT. Amino acids: CASSLRKAGVGNEQFF.

CDR3 in DNA: TGCAGCGTTGAAGATGACGACAGGGGGAACACTGAAGCTTTCTTT. Translation gives CSVEDDDRGNTEAFF. The chain combines TRBV29-1 with TRBJ1-1; TRBD1 agrees at 8 bases. CDR1 SQVTM and CDR2 ANQGSEA come from the germline V gene. This CDR3 is 15 amino acids long. The V and J ends lost 0 bases and 1 base, in that order; junction bases with no gene match: 4.

This clonotype was counted a few times. The chain recombines TRBV11-2 with TRBJ1-2, with D hard to call. The V end lost 5 bases, the J end lost 4 bases, and 5 bases lay between the germline ends. The germline gives CDR1 SGHAT, CDR2 FQNNGV. The length of the CDR3 is 11 residues. CDR3 region: CASSAIYGYTF. CDR3 in DNA: TGTGCCAGCAGCGCTATCTATGGCTACACCTTC.

This clonotype appeared a single time. The gene calls are TRBV20-1 and TRBJ1-1; 7 nucleotides line up with TRBD1. Germline V gives CDR1 DFQATT, CDR2 SNEGSKA (reference sequence). Germline trimming cut 3 bases from V and 1 base from J; bases unmatched to any gene: 8. The CDR3 spans 15 residues. CDR3: CSAREDRKGNTEAFF. CDR3 DNA: TGCAGTGCTAGGGAGGACAGGAAAGGGAACACTGAAGCTTTCTTT.

On this clonotype: Given a much more abundant clone one base away, this may be a read error. The CDR3 here is CASSLGPPHYSCEQYF. CDR3 DNA sequence: TGTGCCAGCAGCTTGGGCCCCCCCCACTACTCATGCGAGCAGTACTTC. The chain joins TRBV7-2 to TRBJ2-7, with D hard to call. The CDR3 length is 16 residues. Germline V lookup: CDR1 SGHTA, CDR2 FQGNSA. V was clipped by 3 bases and J by 6 bases, with 21 bases between them.

In its sample, this clonotype was seen a few times. The chain recombines TRBV20-1 with TRBJ2-5, with D uncertain. Germline V gives CDR1 DFQATT, CDR2 SNEGSKA (reference sequence). Trimming stripped 3 bases from V and 11 bases from J, with 25 bases between. This CDR3 spans 15 amino acids. The CDR3 DNA follows: TGCAGTGCTAGGATCAGTGCCCATAGCCACAATGAGCAGTACTTC. As protein: CSARISAHSHNEQYF.

The chain recombines TRBV6-2 or TRBV6-3 with TRBJ1-1; the D gene is possibly TRBD1 (6 bases). From germline, CDR1 is MNHEY and CDR2 SVGEGT. The CDR3 contains 15 residues. The V end was cut by 5 bases, the J end by 0 bases, with 13 bases between. CDR3 sequence: CASSPQGYMNTEAFF. CDR3 coding DNA: TGTGCCAGCAGTCCCCAGGGGTACATGAACACTGAAGCTTTCTTT.

This clonotype was seen only once. The chain employs TRBV12-3 or TRBV12-4 and TRBJ2-1; a weak D match, TRBD2 (5 bases). This CDR3 has 15 residues. V was trimmed by 6 bases and J by 4 bases, leaving 16 bases between them. The CDR3 DNA is TGTGCCAGCAGCGTAACTAGAGAAACGTACAATGAGCAGTTCTTC. This translates into CASSVTRETYNEQFF.

This clonotype has just a few counts. The chain has TRBV5-1 and TRBJ1-1; D remains unclear. This CDR3 has 16 residues. V lost 1 base and J 1 base, leaving 14 bases between the germline ends. Germline CDR1 reads SGHRS; CDR2 reads YFSETQ. CDR3 amino acids: CASSLTVVRQNTEAFF. As DNA, the CDR3 is TGCGCCAGCAGCTTGACTGTTGTCAGACAGAACACTGAAGCTTTCTTT.

Only a few counts were recorded for this clonotype. The chain couples TRBV4-2 to TRBJ1-2; D call uncertain. This CDR3 has 15 residues. Germline assignment: CDR1 LGHNA and CDR2 YNFKEQ. Trimming left V 3 bases short and J 7 bases short, with 18 bases between. This CDR3 reads CASSHGDGAAAGYTF. Here the CDR3 DNA reads TGTGCCAGCAGCCACGGAGACGGAGCCGCGGCTGGCTACACCTTC.

The chain uses TRBV27 and TRBJ2-4; D is perhaps TRBD1 (5 bases). V lost 1 base and J 0 bases, leaving 10 bases between the germline ends. This CDR3 is built from 16 residues. Germline V gene sequence: CDR1 MNHEY, CDR2 SMNVEV (reference sequence). The CDR3 DNA sequence: TGTGCCAGCAGTTTATTTAGGGGCGTAGCCAAAAACATTCAGTACTTC. Amino acid sequence: CASSLFRGVAKNIQYF.

This clonotype was recorded at least ten times. The chain couples TRBV5-1 to TRBJ2-7; 10 positions match TRBD1. The V and J ends lost 4 bases and 6 bases, in that order; junction bases with no gene match: 7. There are 14 residues in the CDR3. CDR1 is SGHRS, CDR2 YFSETQ, per germline. CDR3 coding DNA: TGCGCCAGCAGCCTCCGGGACAGGGGTTCCGAGCAGTACTTC. It codes for CASSLRDRGSEQYF.

This rearrangement joins TRBV4-3 to TRBJ2-2; 7 nucleotides align to TRBD2. The CDR3 totals 17 residues. Trimming cost V 0 bases and J 7 bases; bases outside gene matches: 11. CDR1 is LGHNA, CDR2 YSLEER, per germline. CDR3 in DNA: TGCGCCAGCAGCCAAGAGGGGCCAGCGGGGTACGGCGGGGAGCTGTTTTTT. It is translated as CASSQEGPAGYGGELFF.